Presented here are 3 T cell receptor beta chains from one specimen sequenced in a study of T cells in Graves' hyperthyroidism and ophthalmopathy. What was amplified from RNA transcripts were TCR beta CDR3 regions. In the first-round RT-PCR of the TCR CDR3, the HTBI primer set was used. TCRdb analysed the multiplex PCR reads with MiXCR anew, one entry per CDR3 protein. The sample holds around 700,000 distinct CDR3 sequences; roughly a sixth are singletons and the top ten take over 15%. Sequenced input: blood. These receptors were collected from a woman aged 45-59 years with Graves' hyperthyroidism that later progressed to Graves' ophthalmopathy.

The chain is built from TRBV5-1 and TRBJ1-2; D not resolved. Germline CDR1 is SGHRS and CDR2 is YFSETQ. Trimming removed 3 bases at V and 6 bases at J, with 9 bases between. The CDR3 is 12 residues long. The CDR3 region has the DNA TGCGCCAGCAGCTCAGATGGTCATGGCTACACCTTC. Its protein is CASSSDGHGYTF.

This clonotype was seen a few times. This chain joins TRBV12-3 or TRBV12-4 and TRBJ2-7, with 7 bases lining up with TRBD1. The CDR3 length is 15 residues. After removal of 5 bases from V and 0 bases from J, the junction contained 7 bases not matched to a gene. The CDR3 protein is CASSLRQGFSYEQYF. CDR3 sequence (DNA): TGTGCCAGCAGTCTCCGACAGGGATTCTCCTACGAGCAGTACTTC.

At least ten counts were recorded for this clonotype. V usage is TRBV7-3 and J usage is TRBJ2-2; the D is unclear. CDR1 is SGHTA and CDR2 is FQGTGA in the germline V gene. The CDR3 spans 14 residues. Trimming cost V 0 bases and J 6 bases, with 8 bases left between them. The CDR3 coding sequence is TGTGCCAGCAGCTTAACGCCCCTTTCCGGGGAGCTGTTTTTT. This encodes CASSLTPLSGELFF.